Below are 5 T cell receptor beta chains sequenced from a single sample in a study of blood T cells in healthy people across ages. With a J-beta primer mix and a sample-barcoded 5' primer, a second PCR ran 7 to 11 cycles. TCRdb processed the 5' RACE reads anew with MiXCR; each CDR3 protein has one entry. The data contain roughly 560,000 distinct CDR3 sequences, less than 25% of them seen just once; the ten biggest clones take up roughly 9%. This same sample was also taken into another study, of T cells of mothers and their children.

Sequencing was done on a sample of blood. The receptors originated from a boy aged 10-17 years in good health.

The genes are TRBV5-6 and TRBJ1-5; D not resolved. V shed 5 bases and J shed 4 bases, with 19 bases lying between them. The CDR3 is 16 amino acids. Germline-derived CDR1 and CDR2 are SGHDT and YYEEEE. This CDR3 reads CASSSLRLLKNQPQHF. CDR3 DNA sequence: TGTGCCAGCAGTTCTCTGAGGTTATTAAAGAATCAGCCCCAGCATTTT.

CDR3 coding DNA: TGCAGCGTTGACTTGCGGGGGGCTTGGGAGACCCAGTACTTC. Its translation: CSVDLRGAWETQYF. This chain joins TRBV29-1 and TRBJ2-5, with 8 bases that match TRBD2. The CDR3 has 14 amino acids. Germline CDR1 is SQVTM and CDR2 is ANQGSEA. Trimming took 3 bases from V and 5 from J; bases not matched to a gene: 8.

This clonotype was observed a few times. This chain uses TRBV13 with TRBJ2-7; D unresolved. Trimming pared 4 bases from V and 3 bases from J, leaving 13 bases between. The CDR3 spans 14 residues. The germline gives CDR1 PRHDT, CDR2 FYEKMQ (reference sequence). The CDR3 DNA reads as TGTGCCAGCAGCTGGGGTAAGGGTAACTACGAGCAGTACTTC. Protein: CASSWGKGNYEQYF. Combining the CDR3 with reference TRBV13 and TRBJ2-7 gives the whole variable domain AAGVIQSPRHLIKEKRETATLKCYPIPRHDTVYWYQQGPGQDPQFLISFYEKMQSDKGSIPDRFSAQQFSDYHSELNMSSLELGDSALYFCASSWGKGNYEQYFGPGTRLTVT.

This clonotype showed up just a few times. The chain employs TRBV7-2 and TRBJ1-6, with TRBD1 matching 12 bases. The J segment lost 10 bases and the V segment lost 6 bases, leaving 7 bases of the junction unmatched. The CDR3 consists of 15 residues. Germline assignment: CDR1 SGHTA and CDR2 FQGNSA. DNA of the CDR3: TGTGCCAGCAGTGACCGGGACAGGGGGCGATCACCCCTCCACTTT. Amino acids: CASSDRDRGRSPLHF.

This sequence joins TRBV5-1 and TRBJ1-1, with D unresolved. Germline lookup yields CDR1 SGHRS and CDR2 YFSETQ. The length of the CDR3 is 13 residues. Trimming removed 2 bases from V and 1 base from J, with 6 bases in between. As DNA, the CDR3 is TGCGCCAGCAGCTTCCCAGGGAACACTGAAGCTTTCTTT. It encodes CASSFPGNTEAFF.